In its sample, the clone carrying this T cell receptor (beta chain) was seen once. The data derive from a study of cytomegalovirus exposure and HLA in healthy donors. The CDR3 is 20 residues long. In germline, CDR1 is SGHTA, CDR2 FQGTGA. V was pared by 4 bases and J by 1 base, with 16 bases of the junction left unmatched. The primer mix had 60 Vbeta and 13 Jbeta primers. The data were produced by immunoSEQ multiplex PCR, yet TCRdb's version contains in-frame clones alone and is incomplete. The repertoire includes approximately 110,000 clones, about 81% of them detected once, and 0.9% to 1.2% sits in the top ten.

The receptor was derived from a woman younger than 45 in good health and CMV-seronegative. What was sequenced was PBMCs. This sequence joins TRBV7-3 and TRBJ2-3; 11 bases fit TRBD2. The CDR3 sequence is CASSSRRLAGGASGTDTQYF. The CDR3 bases are TGTGCCAGCAGCTCCCGTAGATTAGCGGGGGGGGCCTCTGGCACAGATACGCAGTATTTT. Filled out from reference TRBV7-3 and TRBJ2-3, the complete variable domain reads GAGVSQTPSNKVTEKGKYVELRCDPISGHTALYWYRQSLGQGPEFLIYFQGTGAADDSGLPNDRFFAVRPEGSVSTLKIQRTERGDSAVYLCASSSRRLAGGASGTDTQYFGPGTRLTVL.